This entry concerns a single T cell receptor (beta chain). The source of the sample is a study of cytomegalovirus exposure and HLA in healthy donors. In the PCR, 60 Vbeta and 13 Jbeta primers were used. Produced via immunoSEQ multiplex PCR; TCRdb's table is partial and in-frame only. This listing includes about 170,000 clones. This CDR3 comprises 15 residues. Germline V lookup: CDR1 ENHRY, CDR2 SYGVKD. V was clipped by 4 bases and J by 1 base, with 10 bases between them. The J gene is TRBJ2-2, the V gene TRBV10-3; maybe TRBD1 (5 bases). The sequence was collected from a woman aged 55-75 years in good health and CMV-seronegative. The sequencing input was PBMCs. The CDR3 DNA sequence: TGTGCCATCAGTGGGCAGGGTATGAACACCGGGGAGCTGTTTTTT. As protein: CAISGQGMNTGELFF.